The T cell receptor beta chain under discussion was sequenced for a study of PD-L1 blockade in urothelial cancer. Data came from immunoSEQ multiplex PCR; TCRdb stores just in-frame clones and leaves some out. Among around 100,000 clones listed, around 82% were seen once. The CDR3 spans 14 residues. Trimming left V 0 bases short and J 2 bases short, with 6 bases between. Germline assignment: CDR1 SGHRS and CDR2 YFSETQ. About this clone itself: The same CDR3 can be traced to other DNA sequences in this sample.

The genes are TRBV5-1 and TRBJ1-5, with D possibly TRBD1 on 5 matching bases. Specimen: PBMCs, collected around atezolizumab (anti-PD-L1) treatment. The clonotype was recovered from a middle-aged man with urothelial cancer. CDR3 nucleotides: TGCGCCAGCAGCTTGGAAGGGGGCAATCAGCCCCAGCATTTT. Its translation: CASSLEGGNQPQHF. Full variable domain (outside the CDR3, taken from reference TRBV5-1 and TRBJ1-5): KAGVTQTPRYLIKTRGQQVTLSCSPISGHRSVSWYQQTPGQGLQFLFEYFSETQRNKGNFPGRFSGRQFSNSRSEMNVSTLELGDSALYLCASSLEGGNQPQHFGDGTRLSIL.